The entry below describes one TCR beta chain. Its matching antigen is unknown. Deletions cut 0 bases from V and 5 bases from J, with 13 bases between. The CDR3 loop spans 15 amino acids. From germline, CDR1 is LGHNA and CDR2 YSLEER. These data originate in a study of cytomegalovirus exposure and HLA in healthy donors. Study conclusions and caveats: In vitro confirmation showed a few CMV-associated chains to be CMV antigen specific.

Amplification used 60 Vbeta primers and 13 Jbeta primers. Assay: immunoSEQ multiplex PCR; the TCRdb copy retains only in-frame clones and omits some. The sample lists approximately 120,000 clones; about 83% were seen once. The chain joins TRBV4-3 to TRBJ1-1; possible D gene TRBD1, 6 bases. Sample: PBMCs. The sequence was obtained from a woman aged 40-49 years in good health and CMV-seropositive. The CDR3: CASSQDITGRTEAFF. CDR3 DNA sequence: TGCGCCAGCAGCCAAGATATAACAGGGCGAACTGAAGCTTTCTTT.